These T cell receptor beta chains were read from a single sample in a study of patients and donors after allogeneic stem cell transplantation. MiXCR, applied by TCRdb to the RT-PCR reads, yields one record per CDR3 protein. This table holds 100,000 to 130,000 distinct CDR3 sequences, 35% found once. The sequencing sample was made of blood, either unsorted or a sorted T cell fraction (not recorded which). The source is a human donor who was either an allogeneic HSCT recipient or a stem cell or donor lymphocyte infusion donor (not recorded which). It is not recorded whose cells these are; they may come from a transplant donor. CDR3s include the opening cysteine and the closing phenylalanine or tryptophan. Each record gives: CDR3 protein, V gene.

CDR3aa: CASSLGRKNEKLFF; v_gene: TRBV7-2
CDR3aa: CASSRDVAYEQYF; v_gene: TRBV4-3
CDR3aa: CASSYSALSDTQYF; v_gene: TRBV6-2/TRBV6-3
CDR3aa: CAWNLELAGGNEQFF; v_gene: TRBV30
CDR3aa: CASSQRDGSPLHF; v_gene: TRBV7-9
CDR3aa: CASSLYRGIGNTIYF; v_gene: TRBV12-3/TRBV12-4
CDR3aa: CASSLFGKAFF; v_gene: TRBV28
CDR3aa: CASSPDRVNTDTQYF; v_gene: TRBV4-3
CDR3aa: CASSLPIFSSGANVLTF; v_gene: TRBV5-1
CDR3aa: CASSAGTGDVWGGYTF; v_gene: TRBV5-1
CDR3aa: CASSQETGGGYTF; v_gene: TRBV3-1
CDR3aa: CASSYTRGQPQHF; v_gene: TRBV6-5
CDR3aa: CASSIGQTAYNEQFF; v_gene: TRBV5-1
CDR3aa: CSVSPQAGVNEQFF; v_gene: TRBV20-1
CDR3aa: CAWSEGGPTEAFF; v_gene: TRBV30
CDR3aa: CASSNHPPPDVQQNEQFF; v_gene: TRBV11-2
CDR3aa: CASSLTSGRSNEQFF; v_gene: TRBV7-8
CDR3aa: CASSSEFAIDTQYF; v_gene: TRBV27
CDR3aa: CASSPHVGQGAAGNTIYF; v_gene: TRBV6-5
CDR3aa: CASRLSLRLAESGANVLTF; v_gene: TRBV12-3/TRBV12-4
CDR3aa: CASHVPGEGYTEAFF; v_gene: TRBV27
CDR3aa: CASSPGGAGTLEQFF; v_gene: TRBV6-5
CDR3aa: CATSRGRENTEAFF; v_gene: TRBV15
CDR3aa: CASSYVANTGELFF; v_gene: TRBV12-3/TRBV12-4
CDR3aa: CASSLKGEGQPQHF; v_gene: TRBV27
CDR3aa: CSVEDPHRGGYEQYF; v_gene: TRBV29-1
CDR3aa: CASSLTTEEKLFF; v_gene: TRBV7-2
CDR3aa: CASSLGWTDYGYTF; v_gene: TRBV5-1
CDR3aa: CAIQSADRNTEAFF; v_gene: TRBV10-3
CDR3aa: CSLSGRVSETQYF; v_gene: TRBV29-1
CDR3aa: CSAFPGLAKNEQFF; v_gene: TRBV20-1
CDR3aa: CSVESRETYNEQFF; v_gene: TRBV29-1
CDR3aa: CASSYIQNNEKLFF; v_gene: TRBV6-2/TRBV6-3
CDR3aa: CASTPNRYEQYF; v_gene: TRBV6-6
CDR3aa: CSVALAGVEQYF; v_gene: TRBV29-1
CDR3aa: CASSLEVPLYEQYF; v_gene: TRBV5-1
CDR3aa: CAIGQKNTEAFF; v_gene: TRBV10-3
CDR3aa: CASSEQGRNQPQHF; v_gene: TRBV25-1
CDR3aa: CATSKRTAYNEQFF; v_gene: TRBV6-5
CDR3aa: CASSLGQALGNSPLHF; v_gene: TRBV5-6
CDR3aa: CASSSRTGGDEKLFF; v_gene: TRBV12-3/TRBV12-4
CDR3aa: CSARVAGSSYEQYF; v_gene: TRBV20-1
CDR3aa: CSAHYRWVTDTQYF; v_gene: TRBV20-1
CDR3aa: CATRANTDTQYF; v_gene: TRBV10-3